This paragraph reports one T cell receptor (beta chain). Its binding antigen is unknown. No base quality information exists; no much larger clone differs at one position. Receptor libraries were prepared by 5' RACE. The listed sequencing device is Illumina HiSeq 2500. A second PCR of about 7 to 12 cycles was run with a J-beta primer mix and a sample-barcoded 5' primer. Each TCR beta cDNA molecule received a unique molecular identifier from a template-switch 5' adaptor carrying 12 random nucleotides. At least 2.5 million CDR3-containing paired-end reads were obtained from each sample. First-strand cDNA synthesis was performed from all RNA using the Mint cDNA synthesis kit, with priming by a TRBC-specific oligonucleotide. All cDNA was treated with uracil-DNA glycosylase and then went through a first 18-cycle PCR with the universal primers M1SS and BC2_uni_R. Turning to the authors' computational methods: Normalization of each sample was performed by random selection of 1 million high-quality reads, each carrying a distinct molecular identifier. Instead of being binned into consensus sequences, reads with shared molecular identifiers were discarded. MiTCR, run with a Q25 quality threshold and the strictest error-elimination algorithm, handled CDR3 identification, clonotype clustering and error correction. Lower-bound total TCR beta diversity was estimated with a nonparametric unseen species model using Euler transformation. TCRdb cleaned the public reads at Q25 with fastp, built clones with MiXCR and kept in-frame beta chains. Every entry covers one CDR3 protein and lists the most common genes and DNA from its rows. The V and J calls, along with clone size, are taken from TCRdb and not from the paper's own processing. Recorded for this sample are a few hundred thousand distinct CDR3 sequences; approximately 51% of them occurred a single time. The top ten clones comprise 45% to 65% of the sample.

The record originates from a study of blood T cells in healthy people across ages (dated by TCRdb to between 2014 and 2017). For the study in its entirety: In model experiments, template switching captured about one uniquely barcoded TCR beta cDNA molecule for every two T cells. The study analyzed two additional independent replicas of 1 million unique cDNA reads from the same blood draw for two donors, one aged 18 to 30 and one aged 80 or older. Age-related changes in TCR beta repertoire diversity were measured in the study by deep sequencing normalized with unique cDNA molecular identifiers. Four age groups were formed from the donors: young (average around 15 years), middle-aged (approximately 39), aged (roughly 59) and long-lived (82). Donors of different ages were randomly distributed across sequencing lanes to avoid experimental bias. Results the study describes overall, beyond this receptor: A strong correlation was found between observed TCR beta diversity and the percentage of naive T cells measured by flow cytometry. Compared with the aged group, the long-lived group had more naive CD4+ T cells, fewer expanded clones and increased TCR diversity, suggesting age selection. Because the CMV infection status of the donors was unknown, age-related changes in expanded clonotypes may potentially have been confounded. Estimates of total diversity based on one million sequenced T cells were considered lower bounds and underestimates. Observed TCR beta diversity per million T cells fell roughly linearly with age, and a significant reduction was already apparent by age roughly 40. Because profiling used bulk unsorted PBMCs, naive and antigen-experienced compartments could not be compared conclusively.

The donors were around 39 Caucasian individuals from Russia, aged about 6 to 95 years, who were systemically healthy. Each donor gave 8.5 to 10 milliliters of peripheral blood, collected into EDTA-treated Vacutainer tubes. Ficoll-Paque density-gradient centrifugation was used to isolate PBMCs, with at least 6 million obtained per sample. Total RNA was extracted from PBMCs with Trizol reagent, with at least 6 micrograms obtained per sample. The percentages of naive CD45RAhigh/CD27high T cells were determined by flow cytometry on a PBMC aliquot from every donor. From its cysteine to its phenylalanine, the CDR3 spans 15 amino acids. The kept DNA is CDR3 alone, 45 bases in frame from the first base. For this chain, trimming is 9 bases at the V end and 11 bases at the J end, and the number of junction bases without a gene match is 18. The germline V gene sets CDR1 to MNHNS and CDR2 to SASEGT.

The clonotype was recovered from a man aged 55-75 years in good health. The sequenced sample was blood. This sequence uses TRBV6-1 and TRBJ2-5; TRBD2 matches 10 bases in the middle. The CDR3 is CASSGRLAGHNEQYF. The bases are TGTGCCAGTAGCGGGAGGCTAGCGGGCCACAATGAGCAGTACTTC.